This entry concerns a single TCR beta chain. This sample stems from a study of blood T cell repertoires in COVID-19. The data were produced by immunoSEQ multiplex PCR, yet TCRdb's version contains in-frame clones alone and is incomplete. The repertoire includes around 140,000 clones, 84% of them detected once, and about 18% sits in the top ten. Germline CDR1 reads SGHTS; CDR2 reads YDEGEE. J was trimmed by 6 bases and V by 2 bases; bases with no gene match: 4. The CDR3 consists of 15 residues. The specimen was peripheral blood. J is TRBJ2-3 and V is TRBV5-8, with TRBD2 matching over 12 bases. This clonotype was sampled from an elderly woman with acute or convalescent COVID-19. The CDR3 sequence is CASSFGLAGGDTQYF. CDR3 nucleotides: TGTGCCAGCAGCTTCGGTCTAGCGGGGGGGGATACGCAGTATTTT.